This T cell receptor (beta chain) was retrieved from a study of response to subunit inactivated influenza vaccine. The study's findings and limits: Each seasonal influenza vaccination, the authors suggested, recruits few new T cells.

The CDR3 sequence is 13 residues long. With 7 bases removed from V and 2 bases from J, the gap between germline ends came to 14 bases. CDR1 and CDR2 from the germline V gene are DFQATT and SNEGSKA (reference sequence). TCRdb independently ran MiXCR on the RT-PCR reads; one entry per CDR3 protein. The data contain around 530,000 distinct CDR3 sequences, more than 15% of them seen just once; the ten biggest clones take up approximately 3%. Worth noting for this clonotype: The antigen remains unidentified.

The chain carries TRBV20-1 and TRBJ1-1, with a possible D match to TRBD1 (6 bases). The sample in question was CD4+ T cells sorted from PBMCs, obtained approximately 25 months after vaccination. The TCR was taken from a man aged 50-75 years who received an inactivated influenza vaccine. The CDR3, as DNA: TGCAGTGTCGGACAGTCAGGAAACACTGAAGCTTTCTTT. This codes for CSVGQSGNTEAFF.